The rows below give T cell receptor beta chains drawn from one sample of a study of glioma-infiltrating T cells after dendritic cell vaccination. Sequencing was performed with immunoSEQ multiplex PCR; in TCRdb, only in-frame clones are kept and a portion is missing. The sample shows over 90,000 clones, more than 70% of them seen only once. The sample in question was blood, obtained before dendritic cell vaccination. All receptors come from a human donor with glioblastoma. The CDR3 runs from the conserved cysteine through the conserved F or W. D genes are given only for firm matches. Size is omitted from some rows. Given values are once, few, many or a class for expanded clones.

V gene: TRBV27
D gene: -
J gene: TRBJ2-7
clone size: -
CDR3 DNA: TGTGCCAGCAGTTTCACCGGGAGTGAGTACGAGCAGTACTTC
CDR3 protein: CASSFTGSEYEQYF

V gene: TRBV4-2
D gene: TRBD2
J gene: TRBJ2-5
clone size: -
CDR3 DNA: TGTGCCAGCAGCCTCGACGGGGGGGGCCTTCAGGGCCAGTACTTC
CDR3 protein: CASSLDGGGLQGQYF

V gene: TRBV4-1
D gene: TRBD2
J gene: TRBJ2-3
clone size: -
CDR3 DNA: TGCGCCAGCAGCCAAGATACTAGCGGGAGGGCCGGAGATACGCAGTATTTT
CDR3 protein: CASSQDTSGRAGDTQYF

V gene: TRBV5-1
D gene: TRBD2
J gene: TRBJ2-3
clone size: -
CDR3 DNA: TGCGCCAGCAGCCCCCTCCGGGGGGGCCCAGATACGCAGTATTTT
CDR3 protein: CASSPLRGGPDTQYF

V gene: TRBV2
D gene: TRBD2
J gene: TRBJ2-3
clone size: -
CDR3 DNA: TGTGCCAGCAGTCTAGGACTAGCGGGATTTGCAGATACGCAGTATTTT
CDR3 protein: CASSLGLAGFADTQYF

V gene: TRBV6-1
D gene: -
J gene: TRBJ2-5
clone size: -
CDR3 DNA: TGTGCCAGCAGTGAAGCGAGGGGCAGGGGTGAGACCCAGTACTTC
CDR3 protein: CASSEARGRGETQYF

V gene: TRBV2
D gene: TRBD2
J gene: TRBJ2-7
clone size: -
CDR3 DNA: TGTGCCAGCAGTGTCCTAGCGGGGGCCGAGCAGTACTTC
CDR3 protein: CASSVLAGAEQYF

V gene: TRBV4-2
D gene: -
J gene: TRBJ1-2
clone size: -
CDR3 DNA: TGTGCCAGCAGCCAAGGAGATCCCAGGGGCTATGGCTACACCTTC
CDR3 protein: CASSQGDPRGYGYTF

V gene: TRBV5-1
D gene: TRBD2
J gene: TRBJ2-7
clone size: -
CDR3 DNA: TGCGCCAGCAGCTTGAGTACCCCCGGGACTAGCGGGAGGGCCCATGGGGAGCAGTACTTC
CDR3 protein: CASSLSTPGTSGRAHGEQYF

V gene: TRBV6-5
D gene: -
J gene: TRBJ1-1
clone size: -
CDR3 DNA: TGTGCCAGCAGTTACTCGATGGGAGTGGTAGACACTGAAGCTTTCTTT
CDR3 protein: CASSYSMGVVDTEAFF

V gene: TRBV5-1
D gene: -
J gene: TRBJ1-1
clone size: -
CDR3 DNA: TGCGCCAGCAGCTCACCCGATGGGTACGGGACTGAAGCTTTCTTT
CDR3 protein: CASSSPDGYGTEAFF

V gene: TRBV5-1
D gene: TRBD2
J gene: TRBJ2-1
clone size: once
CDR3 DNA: TGCGCCAGCAGCTCCTCTAGCGGGAGAGGTGAGCAGTTCTTC
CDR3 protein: CASSSSSGRGEQFF

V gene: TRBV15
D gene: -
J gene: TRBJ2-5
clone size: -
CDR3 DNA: TGTGCCACCAGCAGGGACAGCCAAGAGACCCAGTACTTC
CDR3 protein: CATSRDSQETQYF

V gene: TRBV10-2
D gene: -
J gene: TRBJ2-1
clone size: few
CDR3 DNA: TGCGCCAGCATCTATGGGCAGGGGAGTGAGCAGTTCTTC
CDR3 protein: CASIYGQGSEQFF

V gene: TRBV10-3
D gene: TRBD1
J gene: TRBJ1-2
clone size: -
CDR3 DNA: TGTGCCATCAGTGGGGGACAGGGACTCTCTGGCTACACCTTC
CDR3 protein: CAISGGQGLSGYTF

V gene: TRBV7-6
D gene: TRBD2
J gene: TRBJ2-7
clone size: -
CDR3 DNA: TGTGCCAGGATGACTAGCGGGAGGTATTGCTCCTACGAGCAGTACTTC
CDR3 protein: CARMTSGRYCSYEQYF

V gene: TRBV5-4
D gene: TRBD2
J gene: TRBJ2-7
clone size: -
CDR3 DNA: TGTGCCAGCAGCTTGGATGGACTAGCGGCATCCTACGAGCAGTACTTC
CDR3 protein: CASSLDGLAASYEQYF

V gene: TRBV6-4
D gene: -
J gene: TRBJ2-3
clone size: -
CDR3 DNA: TGTGCCAGCAGTGACTCGGCCGCATCGGATACGCAGTATTTT
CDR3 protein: CASSDSAASDTQYF

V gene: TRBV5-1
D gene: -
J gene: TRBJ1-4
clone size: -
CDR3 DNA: TGCGCCAGCAGCTCCGGGAGGGCGGGGGAAAAACTGTTTTTT
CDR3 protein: CASSSGRAGEKLFF

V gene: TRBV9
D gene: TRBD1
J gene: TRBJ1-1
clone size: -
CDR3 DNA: TGTGCCAGCAGTGAGAACCCGGACAGGTCTGAAGCTTTCTTT
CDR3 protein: CASSENPDRSEAFF

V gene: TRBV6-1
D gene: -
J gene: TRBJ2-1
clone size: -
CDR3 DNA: TGTGCCAGCACCTGGGCCCTCAATGAGCAGTTCTTC
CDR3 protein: CASTWALNEQFF

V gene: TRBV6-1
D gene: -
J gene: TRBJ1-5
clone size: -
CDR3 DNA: TGTGCCAGCAGTGAAGACAGGTACTTTAGCAATCAGCCCCAGCATTTT
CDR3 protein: CASSEDRYFSNQPQHF

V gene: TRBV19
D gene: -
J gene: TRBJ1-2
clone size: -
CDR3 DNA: TGTGCCAGTAGTGCCGGACAGAGTTATGGCTACACCTTC
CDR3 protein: CASSAGQSYGYTF

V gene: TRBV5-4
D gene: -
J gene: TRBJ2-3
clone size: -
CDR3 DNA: TGTGCCAGCAGCTTGGACCAGGGTAGCACAGATACGCAGTATTTT
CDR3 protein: CASSLDQGSTDTQYF

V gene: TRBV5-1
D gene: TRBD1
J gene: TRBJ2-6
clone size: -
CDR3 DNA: TGCGCCAGCAGCTTTACGACAGGGGCTGGGGCCAACGTCCTGACTTTC
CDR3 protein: CASSFTTGAGANVLTF

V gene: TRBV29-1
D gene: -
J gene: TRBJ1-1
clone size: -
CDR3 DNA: TGCAGCGTTGACCCGTCGGTGAACACTGAAGCTTTCTTT
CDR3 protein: CSVDPSVNTEAFF

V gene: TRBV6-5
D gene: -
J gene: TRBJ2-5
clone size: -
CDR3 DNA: TGTGCCAGCAGCCGCAATCTAGCTCAAGAGACCCAGTACTTC
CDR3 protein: CASSRNLAQETQYF

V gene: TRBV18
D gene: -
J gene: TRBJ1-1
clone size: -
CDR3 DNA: TGTGCCAGCTCACCACCGTACAGCACTCTCCCACTTCTCGCTGAAGCTTTCTTT
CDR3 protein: CASSPPYSTLPLLAEAFF

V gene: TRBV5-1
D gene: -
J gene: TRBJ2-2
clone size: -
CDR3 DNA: TGCGCCAGCAGCTTGGTGGGGGGTTACACCGGGGAGCTGTTTTTT
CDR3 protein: CASSLVGGYTGELFF

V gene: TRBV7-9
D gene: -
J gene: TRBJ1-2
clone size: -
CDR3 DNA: TGTGCCAGCAGCCCGCGGAGTGGCTACACCTTC
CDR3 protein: CASSPRSGYTF

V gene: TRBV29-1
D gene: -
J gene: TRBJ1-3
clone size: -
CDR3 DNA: TGCAGCGTACGGGCGTGGGGAGGCTCTGGAAACACCATATATTTT
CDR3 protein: CSVRAWGGSGNTIYF

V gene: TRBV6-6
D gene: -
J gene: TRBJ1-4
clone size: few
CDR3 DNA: TGTGCCAGCAGTTATGGTGCACTGGTAAATGAAAAACTGTTTTTT
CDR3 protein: CASSYGALVNEKLFF

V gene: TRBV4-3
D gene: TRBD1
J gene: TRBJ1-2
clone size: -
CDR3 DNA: TGCGCCAGCAGCCAAGGAGGACAGGGGGCCGATCATGGCTACACCTTC
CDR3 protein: CASSQGGQGADHGYTF

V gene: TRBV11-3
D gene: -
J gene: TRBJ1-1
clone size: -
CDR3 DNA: TGTGCCAGCAGCTTAGTAGGGACAAGTCGGACTGAAGCTTTCTTT
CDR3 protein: CASSLVGTSRTEAFF

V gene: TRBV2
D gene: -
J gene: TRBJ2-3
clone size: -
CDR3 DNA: TGTGCCAGCGTACTGGGCGGGATCTCCACAGATACGCAGTATTTT
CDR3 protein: CASVLGGISTDTQYF

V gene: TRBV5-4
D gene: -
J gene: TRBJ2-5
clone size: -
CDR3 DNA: TGTGCCAGCAGCTCCAAGGACGGAGGGGAGACCCAGTACTTC
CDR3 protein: CASSSKDGGETQYF

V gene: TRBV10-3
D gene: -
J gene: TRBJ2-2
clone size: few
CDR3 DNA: TGTGCCATCAGTGATTCCCCGGGGGTCTCGAACACCGGGGAGCTGTTTTTT
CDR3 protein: CAISDSPGVSNTGELFF

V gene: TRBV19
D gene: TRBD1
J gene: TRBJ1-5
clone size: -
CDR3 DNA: TGTGCCAGTATGTCGATCAAACAGGGGAACAATCAGCCCCAGCATTTT
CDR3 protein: CASMSIKQGNNQPQHF

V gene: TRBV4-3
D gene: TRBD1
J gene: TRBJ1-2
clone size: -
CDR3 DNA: TGCGCCAGCAGCCAAGTTCCCCTACCAGGGGGCTTTAACTATGGCTACACCTTC
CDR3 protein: CASSQVPLPGGFNYGYTF

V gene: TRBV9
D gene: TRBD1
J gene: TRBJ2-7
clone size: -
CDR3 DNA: TGTGCCAGCAGCCGATCCGGGACAGGTACCTACGAGCAGTACTTC
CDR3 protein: CASSRSGTGTYEQYF

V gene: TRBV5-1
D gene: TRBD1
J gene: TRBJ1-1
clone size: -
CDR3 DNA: TGCGCCAGCAGCTCCCCAGGACAGGGCGACACTGAAGCTTTCTTT
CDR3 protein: CASSSPGQGDTEAFF

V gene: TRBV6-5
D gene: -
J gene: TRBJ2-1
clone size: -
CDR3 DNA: TGTGCCACCCGAGGGTACCCCTACAATGAGCAGTTCTTC
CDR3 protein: CATRGYPYNEQFF

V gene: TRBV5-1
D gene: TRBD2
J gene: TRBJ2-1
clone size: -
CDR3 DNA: TGCGCCAGCAGCTGGGGGACTAGCGACAACAATGAGCAGTTCTTC
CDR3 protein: CASSWGTSDNNEQFF

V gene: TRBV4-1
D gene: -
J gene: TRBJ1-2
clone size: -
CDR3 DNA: TGCGCCAGCAGCCAAGTATTACCCGTCGCGGGCTATGGCTACACCTTC
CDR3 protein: CASSQVLPVAGYGYTF

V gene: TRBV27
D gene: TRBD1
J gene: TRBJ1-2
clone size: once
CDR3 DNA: TGTGCCAGCAGTCTCGAACCCACAGGGGCCTACTATGGCTACACCTTC
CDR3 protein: CASSLEPTGAYYGYTF

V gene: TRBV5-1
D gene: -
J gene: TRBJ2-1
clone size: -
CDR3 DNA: TGCGCCAGCAGCGGGAGGGGGGAGAGTGAGCAGTTCTTC
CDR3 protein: CASSGRGESEQFF

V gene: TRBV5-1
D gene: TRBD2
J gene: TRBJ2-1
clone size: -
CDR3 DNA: TGCGCCAGCAGCTTGGTAGCGGGGGGTTTCAGTGAGCAGTTCTTC
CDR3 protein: CASSLVAGGFSEQFF

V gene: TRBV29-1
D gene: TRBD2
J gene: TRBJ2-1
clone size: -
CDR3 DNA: TGCAGCGTTGTCACTAGCGGGGGGCCGGCCGCCAATGAGCAGTTCTTC
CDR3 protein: CSVVTSGGPAANEQFF

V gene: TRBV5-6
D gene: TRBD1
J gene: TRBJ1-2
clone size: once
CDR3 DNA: TGTGCCAGCAGCTACCCGGGACAGGACTATGGCTACACCTTC
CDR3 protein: CASSYPGQDYGYTF

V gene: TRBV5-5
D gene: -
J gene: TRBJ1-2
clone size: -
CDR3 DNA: TGTGCCAGCAGCTTGGAACAGTCTCCCTATGGCTACACCTTC
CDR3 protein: CASSLEQSPYGYTF

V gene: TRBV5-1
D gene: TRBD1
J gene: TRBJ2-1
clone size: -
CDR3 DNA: TGCGCCAGCAGCTCGGACAGGGCTATGACTGAGCAGTTCTTC
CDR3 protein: CASSSDRAMTEQFF

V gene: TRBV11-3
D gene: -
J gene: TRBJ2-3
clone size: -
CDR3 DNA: TGTGCCAGCGGACGGGACTCCACAGATACGCAGTATTTT
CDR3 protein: CASGRDSTDTQYF

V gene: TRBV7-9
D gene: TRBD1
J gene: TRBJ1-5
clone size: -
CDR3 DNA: TGTGCCAGCAGCTTCGGGACAGGAGATCAGCCCCAGCATTTT
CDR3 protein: CASSFGTGDQPQHF

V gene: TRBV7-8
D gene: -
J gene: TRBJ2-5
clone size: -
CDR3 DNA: TGTGCCAGCAACAAACTGGCGCAGAGAGGGACCCAGTACTTC
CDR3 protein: CASNKLAQRGTQYF

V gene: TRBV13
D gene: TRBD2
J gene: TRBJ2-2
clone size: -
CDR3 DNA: TGTGCCAGCAGCTTAGCCAATTGGGCTAGCGGGAACACCGGGGAGCTGTTTTTT
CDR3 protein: CASSLANWASGNTGELFF

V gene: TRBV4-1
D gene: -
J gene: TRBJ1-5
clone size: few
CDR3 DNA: TGCGCCAGCAGCCCCCGGGGAGTCCCATTAGATCAGCCCCAGCATTTT
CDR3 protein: CASSPRGVPLDQPQHF

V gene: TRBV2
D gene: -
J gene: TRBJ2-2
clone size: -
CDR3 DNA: TGTGCCAGCAGGACACCGGGGGAGCTGTTTTTT
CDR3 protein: CASRTPGELFF

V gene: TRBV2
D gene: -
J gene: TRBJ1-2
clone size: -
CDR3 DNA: TGTGCCAGCAGTGAAGAAGGGCTCGGGATATATGGCTACACCTTC
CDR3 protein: CASSEEGLGIYGYTF

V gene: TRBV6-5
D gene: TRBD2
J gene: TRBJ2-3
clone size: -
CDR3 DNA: TGTGCCAGCTCTTCCGGGACTAGCGGGGATTATACGCAGTATTTT
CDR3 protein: CASSSGTSGDYTQYF

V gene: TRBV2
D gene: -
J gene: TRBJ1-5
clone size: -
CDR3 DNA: TGTGCCAGCAGTGACAGGGTCGGGGGTCAGCCCCAGCATTTT
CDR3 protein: CASSDRVGGQPQHF